The 5 T cell receptor beta chains below come from one sample, sequenced in a study of blood T cell repertoires in COVID-19. The protocol was immunoSEQ multiplex PCR, while the TCRdb copy is restricted to in-frame clones and leaves out a portion. Here the sample spans roughly 100,000 clones, over 75% being singletons. The sequenced material came from peripheral blood. Receptors were obtained from a human donor in a cohort sampled during active or convalescent COVID-19.

The CDR3 DNA follows: TGTGCCAGCACCCCCGGGGCAACTAATGAAAAACTGTTTTTT. Its translation: CASTPGATNEKLFF. The rearrangement uses TRBV6-6 and TRBJ1-4, with D unclear. The CDR3 totals 14 residues. Germline loops: CDR1 MNHNY, CDR2 SVGAGI (reference sequence). The V gene lost 7 bases and the J gene lost 0 bases, with 9 bases spanning the gap.

The CDR3 nucleotides read TGTGCCAGCAGCCCTATGCCGGGACAGGGGAACTATGGCTACACCTTC. Protein product: CASSPMPGQGNYGYTF. V is TRBV6-6 and J is TRBJ1-2; 10 nucleotides agree with TRBD1. Looked up from germline, CDR1 is MNHNY and CDR2 is SVGAGI (reference sequence). Trimming removed 6 bases from V and 2 bases from J; junction bases left unmatched: 9. The CDR3 has 16 amino acids.

This rearrangement joins TRBV28 to TRBJ1-1; D remains unclear. The V end lost 7 bases, the J end lost 0 bases, and 12 bases lay between the germline ends. The CDR3 sequence is 14 residues long. Germline loops: CDR1 MDHEN, CDR2 SYDVKM. This CDR3 reads CASISEGLNTEAFF. The CDR3 region has the DNA TGTGCCAGCATCTCAGAGGGCTTGAACACTGAAGCTTTCTTT. The whole variable domain, filled in from reference TRBV28 and TRBJ1-1, reads DVKVTQSSRYLVKRTGEKVFLECVQDMDHENMFWYRQDPGLGLRLIYFSYDVKMKEKGDIPEGYSVSREKKERFSLILESASTNQTSMYLCASISEGLNTEAFFGQGTRLTVV.

V and J are TRBV5-5 and TRBJ2-7; a weak D match, TRBD1 (7 bases). The V end was cut by 5 bases, the J end by 0 bases, with 15 bases between. The CDR3 consists of 15 residues. Germline CDR1 SGHKS, CDR2 YYEKEE (reference sequence). The CDR3 region has the DNA TGTGCCAGCAGTGCGGGGACAGCCTTCTCCTACGAGCAGTACTTC. Translating it yields CASSAGTAFSYEQYF.

The chain has TRBV2 and TRBJ1-1; the D gene is possibly TRBD1 (5 bases). Trimming removed 6 bases at V and 2 bases at J, with 13 bases between. Germline CDR1 is SNHLY and CDR2 is FYNNEI. The CDR3 is made up of 14 amino acids. This CDR3 is CASRTDTINTEAFF. CDR3 nucleotides: TGTGCCAGCAGGACGGACACGATAAACACTGAAGCTTTCTTT.